Reported below is one T cell receptor beta chain. Profiling relied on immunoSEQ multiplex PCR, and the TCRdb table lists in-frame clones only, not all of them. Here the sample spans around 81,000 clones, approximately 84% being singletons. The data were taken from a study of identifying expanded T cells in peripheral blood. This CDR3 contains 16 residues. Germline values: CDR1 SGHDT, CDR2 YYEEEE. Trimming removed 6 bases from V and 4 bases from J, with 22 bases in between. The V gene is TRBV5-6, the J gene TRBJ1-1; D ambiguous. The sequencing sample was made of blood. The TCR originated in a person aged 18 to 70 in good health. CDR3 DNA: TGTGCCAGCACCGCTATTGTGTCACCCTCAGGCACTGAAGCTTTCTTT. Translation gives CASTAIVSPSGTEAFF.